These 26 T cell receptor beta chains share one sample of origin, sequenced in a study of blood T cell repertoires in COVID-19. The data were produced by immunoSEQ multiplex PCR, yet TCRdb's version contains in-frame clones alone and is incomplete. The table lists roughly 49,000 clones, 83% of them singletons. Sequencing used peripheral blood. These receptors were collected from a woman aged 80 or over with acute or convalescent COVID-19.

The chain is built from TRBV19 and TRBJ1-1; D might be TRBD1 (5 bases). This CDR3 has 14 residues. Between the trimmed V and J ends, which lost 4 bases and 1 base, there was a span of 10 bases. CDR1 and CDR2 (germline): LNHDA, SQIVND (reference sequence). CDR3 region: CASSTTARNTEAFF. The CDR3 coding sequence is TGTGCCAGTAGTACGACAGCCAGGAACACTGAAGCTTTCTTT. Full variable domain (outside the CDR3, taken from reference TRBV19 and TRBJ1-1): DGGITQSPKYLFRKEGQNVTLSCEQNLNHDAMYWYRQDPGQGLRLIYYSQIVNDFQKGDIAEGYSVSREKKESFPLTVTSAQKNPTAFYLCASSTTARNTEAFFGQGTRLTVV.

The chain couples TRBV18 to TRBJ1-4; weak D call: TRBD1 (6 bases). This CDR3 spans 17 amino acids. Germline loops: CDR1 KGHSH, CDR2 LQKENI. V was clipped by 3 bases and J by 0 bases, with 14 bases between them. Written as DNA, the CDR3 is TGTGCCAGCTCACCCGACAGGCCGCAGACAACTAATGAAAAACTGTTTTTT. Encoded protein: CASSPDRPQTTNEKLFF. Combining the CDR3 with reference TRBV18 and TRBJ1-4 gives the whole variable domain NAGVMQNPRHLVRRRGQEARLRCSPMKGHSHVYWYRQLPEEGLKFMVYLQKENIIDESGMPKERFSAEFPKEGPSILRIQQVVRGDSAAYFCASSPDRPQTTNEKLFFGSGTQLSVL.

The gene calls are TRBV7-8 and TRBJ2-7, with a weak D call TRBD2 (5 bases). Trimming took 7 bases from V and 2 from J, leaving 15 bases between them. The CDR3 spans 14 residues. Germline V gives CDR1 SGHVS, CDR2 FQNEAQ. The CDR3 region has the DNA TGTGCCAGCACCCCGTATGAGGGTACCTACGAGCAGTACTTC. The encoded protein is CASTPYEGTYEQYF.

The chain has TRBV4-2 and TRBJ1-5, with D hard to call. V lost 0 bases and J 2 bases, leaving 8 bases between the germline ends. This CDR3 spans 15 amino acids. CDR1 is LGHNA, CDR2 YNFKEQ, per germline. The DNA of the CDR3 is TGTGCCAGCAGCCAAGAACGCACAGGCAATCAGCCCCAGCATTTT. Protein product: CASSQERTGNQPQHF.

CDR3 DNA: TGTGCCAGCAGTTTACTGCACAGGGTTGAGCAGTACTTC. Its translation is CASSLLHRVEQYF. The J gene is TRBJ2-7, the V gene TRBV12-3 or TRBV12-4; D may be TRBD1 (6 bases). V lost 2 bases, J lost 7 bases, and 12 bases lay in between. The CDR3 is 13 amino acids.

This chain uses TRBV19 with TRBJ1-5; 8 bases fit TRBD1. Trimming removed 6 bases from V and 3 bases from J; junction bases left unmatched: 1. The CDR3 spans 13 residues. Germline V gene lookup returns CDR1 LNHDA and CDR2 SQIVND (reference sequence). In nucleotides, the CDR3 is TGTGCCAGTAGGACAGGGGACAATCAGCCCCAGCATTTT. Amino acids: CASRTGDNQPQHF.

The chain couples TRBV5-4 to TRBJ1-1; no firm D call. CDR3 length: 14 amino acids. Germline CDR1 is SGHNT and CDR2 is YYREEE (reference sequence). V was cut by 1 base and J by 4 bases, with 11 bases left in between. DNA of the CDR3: TGTGCCAGCAGCTTGCTCAGTTCGGGCACTGAAGCTTTCTTT. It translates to CASSLLSSGTEAFF.

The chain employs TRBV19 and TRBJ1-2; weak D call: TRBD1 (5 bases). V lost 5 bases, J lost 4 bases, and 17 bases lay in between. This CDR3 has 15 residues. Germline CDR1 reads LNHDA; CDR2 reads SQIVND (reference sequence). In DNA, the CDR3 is TGTGCCAGTAGTCTGGAAGGGCCCGGGGGCTATGGCTACACCTTC. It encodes CASSLEGPGGYGYTF.

The DNA of the CDR3 is TGTGCCAGCAGCTCAGAAGCGGGGACCTACGAGCAGTACTTC. The encoded protein is CASSSEAGTYEQYF. The chain combines TRBV7-2 with TRBJ2-7, with 7 bases matching TRBD2. Germline CDR1 and CDR2: SGHTA and FQGNSA. This CDR3 is built from 14 residues. Trimming at V came to 4 bases and at J to 2 bases, leaving 5 bases not matched to a gene.

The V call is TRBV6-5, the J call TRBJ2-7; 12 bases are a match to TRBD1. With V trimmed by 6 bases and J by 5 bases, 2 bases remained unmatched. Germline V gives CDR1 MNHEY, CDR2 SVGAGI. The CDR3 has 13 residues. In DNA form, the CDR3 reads TGTGCCAGCAGGGGACAGGGGGCCAACGAGCAGTACTTC. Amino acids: CASRGQGANEQYF.

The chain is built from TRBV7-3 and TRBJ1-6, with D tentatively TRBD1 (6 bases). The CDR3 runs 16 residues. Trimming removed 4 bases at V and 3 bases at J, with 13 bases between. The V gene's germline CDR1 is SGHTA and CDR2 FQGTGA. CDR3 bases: TGTGCCAGCAGCTCCCAGGGGCCTGGCTATAATTCACCCCTCCACTTT. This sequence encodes CASSSQGPGYNSPLHF.

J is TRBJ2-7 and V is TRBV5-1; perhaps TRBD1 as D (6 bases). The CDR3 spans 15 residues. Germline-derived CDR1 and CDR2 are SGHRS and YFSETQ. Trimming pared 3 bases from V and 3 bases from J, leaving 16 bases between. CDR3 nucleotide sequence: TGCGCCAGCAGCTGGGAAGGGACATCCCGCTACGAGCAGTACTTC. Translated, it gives CASSWEGTSRYEQYF.

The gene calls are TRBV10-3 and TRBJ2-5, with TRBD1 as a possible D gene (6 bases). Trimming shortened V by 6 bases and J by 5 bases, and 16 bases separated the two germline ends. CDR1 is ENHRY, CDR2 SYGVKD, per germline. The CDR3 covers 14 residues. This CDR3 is CAIRDPGHEETQYF. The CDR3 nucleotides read TGTGCCATCAGGGACCCGGGACATGAGGAGACCCAGTACTTC.

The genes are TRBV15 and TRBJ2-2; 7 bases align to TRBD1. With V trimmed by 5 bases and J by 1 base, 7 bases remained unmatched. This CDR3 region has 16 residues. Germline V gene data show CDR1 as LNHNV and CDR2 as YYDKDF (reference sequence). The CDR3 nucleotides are TGTGCCACCAGCTCCTACAGGGGAATGAACACCGGGGAGCTGTTTTTT. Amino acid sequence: CATSSYRGMNTGELFF.

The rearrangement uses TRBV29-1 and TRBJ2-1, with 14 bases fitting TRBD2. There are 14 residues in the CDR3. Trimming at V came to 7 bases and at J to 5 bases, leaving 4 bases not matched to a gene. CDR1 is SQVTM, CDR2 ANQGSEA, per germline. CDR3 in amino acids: CSDRLAGGDNEQFF. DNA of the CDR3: TGCAGCGATAGACTAGCGGGGGGGGACAATGAGCAGTTCTTC.

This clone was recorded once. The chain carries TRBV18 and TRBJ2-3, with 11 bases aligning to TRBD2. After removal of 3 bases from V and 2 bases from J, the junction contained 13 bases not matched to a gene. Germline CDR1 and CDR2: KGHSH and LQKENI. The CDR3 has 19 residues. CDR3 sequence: CASSPIPPTSGGNTDTQYF. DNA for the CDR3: TGTGCCAGCTCACCTATCCCCCCTACTAGCGGGGGAAACACAGATACGCAGTATTTT. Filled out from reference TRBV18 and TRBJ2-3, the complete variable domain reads NAGVMQNPRHLVRRRGQEARLRCSPMKGHSHVYWYRQLPEEGLKFMVYLQKENIIDESGMPKERFSAEFPKEGPSILRIQQVVRGDSAAYFCASSPIPPTSGGNTDTQYFGPGTRLTVL.

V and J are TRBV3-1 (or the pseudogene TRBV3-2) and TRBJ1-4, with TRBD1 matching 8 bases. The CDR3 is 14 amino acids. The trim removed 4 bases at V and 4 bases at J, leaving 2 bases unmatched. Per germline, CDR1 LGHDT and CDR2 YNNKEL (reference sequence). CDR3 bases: TGTGCCAGCAGCCGGGACAGGATTAATGAAAAACTGTTTTTT. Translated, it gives CASSRDRINEKLFF.

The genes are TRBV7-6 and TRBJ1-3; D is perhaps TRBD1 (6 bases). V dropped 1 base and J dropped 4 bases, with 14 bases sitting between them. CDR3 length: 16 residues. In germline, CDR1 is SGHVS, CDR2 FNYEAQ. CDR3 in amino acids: CASSLDVGASGNTIYF. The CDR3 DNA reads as TGTGCCAGCAGCTTAGATGTGGGGGCTTCGGGAAACACCATATATTTT.

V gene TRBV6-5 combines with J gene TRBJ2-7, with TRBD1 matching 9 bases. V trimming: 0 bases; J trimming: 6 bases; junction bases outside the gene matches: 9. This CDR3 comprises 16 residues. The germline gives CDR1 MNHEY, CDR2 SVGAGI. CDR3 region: CASSYSWDRVGREQYF. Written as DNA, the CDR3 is TGTGCCAGCAGTTACTCGTGGGACAGGGTGGGCCGCGAGCAGTACTTC.

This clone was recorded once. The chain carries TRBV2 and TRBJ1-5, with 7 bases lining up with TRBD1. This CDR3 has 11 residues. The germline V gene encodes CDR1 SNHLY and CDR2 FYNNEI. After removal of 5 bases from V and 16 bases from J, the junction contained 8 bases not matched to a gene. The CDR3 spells CASSQGGGGHF. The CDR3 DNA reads TGTGCCAGCAGTCAAGGAGGGGGCGGTCATTTT.

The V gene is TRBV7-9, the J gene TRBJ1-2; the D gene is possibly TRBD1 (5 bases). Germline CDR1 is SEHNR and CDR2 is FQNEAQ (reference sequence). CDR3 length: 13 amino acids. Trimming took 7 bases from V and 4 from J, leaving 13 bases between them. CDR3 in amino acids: CASTLLGGYGYTF. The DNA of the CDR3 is TGTGCCAGCACCCTTTTGGGGGGCTATGGCTACACCTTC. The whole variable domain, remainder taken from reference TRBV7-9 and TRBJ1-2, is DTGVSQNPRHKITKRGQNVTFRCDPISEHNRLYWYRQTLGQGPEFLTYFQNEAQLEKSRLLSDRFSAERPKGSFSTLEIQRTEQGDSAMYLCASTLLGGYGYTFGSGTRLTVV.

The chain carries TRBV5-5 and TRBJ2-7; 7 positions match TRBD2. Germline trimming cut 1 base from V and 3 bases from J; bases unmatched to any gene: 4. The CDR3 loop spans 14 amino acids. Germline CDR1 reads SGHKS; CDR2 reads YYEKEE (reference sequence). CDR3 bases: TGTGCCAGCAGCTTGAAACTAGCGAACTACGAGCAGTACTTC. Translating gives CASSLKLANYEQYF.

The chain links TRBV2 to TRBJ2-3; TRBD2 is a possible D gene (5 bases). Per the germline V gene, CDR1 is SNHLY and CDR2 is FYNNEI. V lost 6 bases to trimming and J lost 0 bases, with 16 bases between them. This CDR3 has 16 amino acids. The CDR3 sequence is CASRPWRTPSTDTQYF. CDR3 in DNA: TGTGCCAGCAGACCCTGGAGGACGCCTAGCACAGATACGCAGTATTTT.

The CDR3 DNA reads as TGTGCCAGCAGCGTAGCTACTGGGACAGGGGACGAGCAGTACTTC. It encodes CASSVATGTGDEQYF. The chain links TRBV9 to TRBJ2-7; TRBD1 agrees at 10 bases. The CDR3 covers 15 residues. The germline V gene encodes CDR1 SGDLS and CDR2 YYNGEE. V was clipped by 0 bases and J by 5 bases; unmatched bases: 5.

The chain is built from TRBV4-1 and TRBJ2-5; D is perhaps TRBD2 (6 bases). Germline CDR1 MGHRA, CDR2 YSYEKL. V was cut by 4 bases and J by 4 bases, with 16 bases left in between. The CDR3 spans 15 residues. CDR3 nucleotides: TGCGCCAGCAGCCTCCAGGTAGCGGTTTCAGAGACCCAGTACTTC. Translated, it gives CASSLQVAVSETQYF.

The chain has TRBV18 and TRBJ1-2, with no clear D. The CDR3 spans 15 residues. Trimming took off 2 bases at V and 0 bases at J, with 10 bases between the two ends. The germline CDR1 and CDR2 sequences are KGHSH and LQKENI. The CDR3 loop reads CASSPDPTANYGYTF. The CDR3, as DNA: TGTGCCAGCTCACCAGATCCCACAGCTAACTATGGCTACACCTTC. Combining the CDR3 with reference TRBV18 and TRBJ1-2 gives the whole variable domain NAGVMQNPRHLVRRRGQEARLRCSPMKGHSHVYWYRQLPEEGLKFMVYLQKENIIDESGMPKERFSAEFPKEGPSILRIQQVVRGDSAAYFCASSPDPTANYGYTFGSGTRLTVV.